This is a list of T cell receptor beta chains from one sample in a study of T cells in Graves' hyperthyroidism and ophthalmopathy. TCRdb redid the calling of the multiplex PCR reads with MiXCR, one entry per CDR3 protein. The table records 500,000 or so distinct CDR3 sequences, around 16% of them present only once. The sequenced sample consisted of blood. All receptors derive from a woman aged 30 to 39 with Graves' ophthalmopathy. Each CDR3 is given without its conserved first and last residue.

CDR3aa	j_gene	v_gene
ASSALGTGNYEQY	TRBJ2-7	TRBV25-1
ASSLLQGPGQPQH	TRBJ1-5	TRBV28
AWSVVSYEQY	TRBJ2-7	TRBV30
ASSTLGGGPLNTEAF	TRBJ1-1	TRBV7-2
ASSPSVPGQGPLGQPQH	TRBJ1-5	TRBV18
ASSYSAAWDEQF	TRBJ2-1	TRBV6-5
ASSPVHGSAGELF	TRBJ2-2	TRBV18
ASSPGQINSNQPQH	TRBJ1-5	TRBV5-1
ASSETVLMEAF	TRBJ1-1	TRBV6-1
ASSSGGLVGDEQF	TRBJ2-1	TRBV6-2/TRBV6-3
ASRLGQPRDIQY	TRBJ2-4	TRBV28
ASSRENPYEQY	TRBJ2-7	TRBV6-1
ASRSGQVPYGYT	TRBJ1-2	TRBV19
ATSDRMNTEAF	TRBJ1-1	TRBV15
ASTSSILETQY	TRBJ2-5	TRBV7-2
ASITSYNEQF	TRBJ2-1	TRBV2
SVEEGRSDTQY	TRBJ2-3	TRBV29-1
SARQELGGYT	TRBJ1-2	TRBV20-1
ASSPTRGEGSYNEQF	TRBJ2-1	TRBV7-9
ASSPSGYTGELF	TRBJ2-2	TRBV3-1
ASSQTGGITDTQY	TRBJ2-3	TRBV18
ASSLAKQDEQF	TRBJ2-1	TRBV7-2
ASSGPGQRNPNSNQPQH	TRBJ1-5	TRBV3-2
ASSSTGAGDPKNIQY	TRBJ2-4	TRBV5-4
AWAPLVGNSPLH	TRBJ1-6	TRBV30
ASSYGVGYEQY	TRBJ2-7	TRBV28
SATGLARSTDTQY	TRBJ2-3	TRBV20-1
ASSLGFWGLDEQF	TRBJ2-1	TRBV7-2
ASSLIWGAGNEQY	TRBJ2-7	TRBV5-1
AWAGSWYGYT	TRBJ1-2	TRBV30
ASMLTGGVTEAF	TRBJ1-1	TRBV6-2/TRBV6-3
ASSLAVRLAGPRWEEQF	TRBJ2-1	TRBV7-6
SAVLLAGRPGEQF	TRBJ2-1	TRBV29-1
ASRGGWETSGANVLT	TRBJ2-6	TRBV28
ASSSGQGTETQY	TRBJ2-5	TRBV5-1
ASSPSGAGGFLGSYEQY	TRBJ2-7	TRBV7-2
ASSTRDSSSYEQY	TRBJ2-7	TRBV9
ASSYIPVNYGYT	TRBJ1-2	TRBV11-2
SARPKTGISNQPQH	TRBJ1-5	TRBV20-1
ASSLLETDNSPLH	TRBJ1-6	TRBV5-4
ASSTPGQGNYGYT	TRBJ1-2	TRBV19
ASSLLGVQAFGEPF	TRBJ2-2	TRBV27
ASSLVAGGPGYEQY	TRBJ2-7	TRBV7-9
ASSLGGEESF	TRBJ1-1	TRBV27
ASSQARLDFDEQF	TRBJ2-1	TRBV7-2
ASSPMRQGNQPQH	TRBJ1-5	TRBV18
ASSLSWGNEQY	TRBJ2-7	TRBV11-3
ASSRLAGAFTDTQY	TRBJ2-3	TRBV7-2
ASSLDRQREETQY	TRBJ2-5	TRBV13
ASSTNWGSTTEQY	TRBJ2-7	TRBV7-9